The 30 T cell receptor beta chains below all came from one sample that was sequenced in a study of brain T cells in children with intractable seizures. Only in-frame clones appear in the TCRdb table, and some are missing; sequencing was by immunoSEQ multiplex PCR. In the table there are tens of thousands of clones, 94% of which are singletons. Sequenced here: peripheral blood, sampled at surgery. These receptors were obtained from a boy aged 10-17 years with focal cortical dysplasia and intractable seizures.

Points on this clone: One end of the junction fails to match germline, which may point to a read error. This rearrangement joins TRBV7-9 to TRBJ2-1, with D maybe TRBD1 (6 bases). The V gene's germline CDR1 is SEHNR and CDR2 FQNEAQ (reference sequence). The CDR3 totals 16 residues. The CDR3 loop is CASSQGWRHSDNEQFF. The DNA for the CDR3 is TGTGCCAGCAGTCAGGGGTGGCGCCACTCCGACAATGAGCAGTTCTTC. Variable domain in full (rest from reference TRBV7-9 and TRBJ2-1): DTGVSQNPRHKITKRGQNVTFRCDPISEHNRLYWYRQTLGQGPEFLTYFQNEAQLEKSRLLSDRFSAERPKGSFSTLEIQRTEQGDSAMYLCASSQGWRHSDNEQFFGPGTRLTVL.

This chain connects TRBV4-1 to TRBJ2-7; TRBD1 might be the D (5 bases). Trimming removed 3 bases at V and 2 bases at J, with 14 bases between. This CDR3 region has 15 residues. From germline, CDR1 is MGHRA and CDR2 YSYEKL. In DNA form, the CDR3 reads TGCGCCAGCAGCCAGCAACCGACAGAGACCTACGAGCAGTACTTC. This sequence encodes CASSQQPTETYEQYF.

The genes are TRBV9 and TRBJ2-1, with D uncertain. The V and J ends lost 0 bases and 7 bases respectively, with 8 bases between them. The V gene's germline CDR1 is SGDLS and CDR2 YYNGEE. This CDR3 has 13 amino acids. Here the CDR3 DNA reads TGTGCCAGCAGCGTAGGGTCCCCAAATGAGCAGTTCTTC. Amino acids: CASSVGSPNEQFF.

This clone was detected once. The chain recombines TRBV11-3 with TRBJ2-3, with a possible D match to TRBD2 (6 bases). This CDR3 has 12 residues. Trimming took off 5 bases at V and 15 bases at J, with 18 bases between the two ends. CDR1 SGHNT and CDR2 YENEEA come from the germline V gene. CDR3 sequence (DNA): TGTGCCAGCAGCCCCGGGACTCCGGCGGTATATTTT. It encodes CASSPGTPAVYF.

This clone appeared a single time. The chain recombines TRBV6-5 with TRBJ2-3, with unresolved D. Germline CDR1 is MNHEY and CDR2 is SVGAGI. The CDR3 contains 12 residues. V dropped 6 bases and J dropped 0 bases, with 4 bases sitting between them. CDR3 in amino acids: CASSQSTDTQYF. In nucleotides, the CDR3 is TGTGCCAGCAGCCAGAGCACAGATACGCAGTATTTT.

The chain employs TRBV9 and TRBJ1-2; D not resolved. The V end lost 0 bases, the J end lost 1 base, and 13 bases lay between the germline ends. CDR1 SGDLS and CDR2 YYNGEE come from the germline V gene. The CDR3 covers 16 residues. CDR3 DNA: TGTGCCAGCAGCGTAGATCGGGATTGGCTTAACTATGGCTACACCTTC. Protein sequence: CASSVDRDWLNYGYTF.

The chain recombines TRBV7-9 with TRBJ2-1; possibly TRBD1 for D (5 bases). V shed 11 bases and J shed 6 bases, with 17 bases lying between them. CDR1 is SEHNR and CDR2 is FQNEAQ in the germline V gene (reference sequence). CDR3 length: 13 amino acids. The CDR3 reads CAALKGASNEQFF. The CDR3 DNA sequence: TGTGCCGCCCTCAAAGGGGCGAGCAATGAGCAGTTCTTC. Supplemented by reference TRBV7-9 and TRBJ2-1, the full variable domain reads DTGVSQNPRHKITKRGQNVTFRCDPISEHNRLYWYRQTLGQGPEFLTYFQNEAQLEKSRLLSDRFSAERPKGSFSTLEIQRTEQGDSAMYLCAALKGASNEQFFGPGTRLTVL.

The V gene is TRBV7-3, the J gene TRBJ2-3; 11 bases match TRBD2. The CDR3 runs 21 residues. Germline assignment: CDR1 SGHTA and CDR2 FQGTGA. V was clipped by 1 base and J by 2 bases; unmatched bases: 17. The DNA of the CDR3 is TGTGCCAGCAGCTTAAGGGGCAGGGTAGGACTAGCGGGTTCTTTCACAGATACGCAGTATTTT. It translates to CASSLRGRVGLAGSFTDTQYF.

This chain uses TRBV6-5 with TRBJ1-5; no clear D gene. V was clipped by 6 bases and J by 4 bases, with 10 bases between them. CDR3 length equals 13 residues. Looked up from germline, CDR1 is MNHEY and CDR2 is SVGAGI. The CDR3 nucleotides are TGTGCCAGCAGACCGGGTCGGAATCAGCCCCAGCATTTT. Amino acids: CASRPGRNQPQHF.

CDR3 sequence reads: CATSDFNSNEQFF. CDR3 bases: TGTGCCACCAGTGATTTTAACAGCAATGAGCAGTTCTTC. The rearrangement joins TRBV24-1 to TRBJ2-1; D not resolved. The CDR3 sequence is 13 residues long. Trimming took 1 base from V and 6 from J, leaving 6 bases between them. In germline, CDR1 is KGHDR, CDR2 SFDVKD.

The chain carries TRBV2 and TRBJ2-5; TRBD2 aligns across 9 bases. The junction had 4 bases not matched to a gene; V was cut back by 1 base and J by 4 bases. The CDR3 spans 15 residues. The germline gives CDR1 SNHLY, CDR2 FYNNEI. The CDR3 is CASSEGSGGRETQYF. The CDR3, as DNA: TGTGCCAGCAGTGAAGGGAGCGGGGGGCGAGAGACCCAGTACTTC.

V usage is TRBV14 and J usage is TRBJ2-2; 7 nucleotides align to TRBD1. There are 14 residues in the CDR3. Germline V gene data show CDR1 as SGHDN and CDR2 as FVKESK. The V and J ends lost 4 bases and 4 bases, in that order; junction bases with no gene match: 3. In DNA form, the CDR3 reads TGTGCCAGCAGCCTTTGGGACAGCACCGGGGAGCTGTTTTTT. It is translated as CASSLWDSTGELFF.

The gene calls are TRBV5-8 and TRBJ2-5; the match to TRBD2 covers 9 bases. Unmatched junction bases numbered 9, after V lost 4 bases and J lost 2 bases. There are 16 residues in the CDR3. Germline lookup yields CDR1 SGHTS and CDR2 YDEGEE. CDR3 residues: CASSKSTSGIQETQYF. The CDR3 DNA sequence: TGTGCCAGCAGCAAATCGACTAGCGGTATACAAGAGACCCAGTACTTC.

CDR3 loop: CASSRGGTRGGLDEQYF. The CDR3 DNA sequence: TGTGCCAGCAGTCGTGGGGGTACCCGGGGGGGCCTCGACGAGCAGTACTTC. The rearrangement joins TRBV14 to TRBJ2-7; 8 nucleotides agree with TRBD2. Germline trimming cut 6 bases from V and 5 bases from J; bases unmatched to any gene: 18. The CDR3 is made up of 17 amino acids. The germline CDR1 and CDR2 sequences are SGHDN and FVKESK.

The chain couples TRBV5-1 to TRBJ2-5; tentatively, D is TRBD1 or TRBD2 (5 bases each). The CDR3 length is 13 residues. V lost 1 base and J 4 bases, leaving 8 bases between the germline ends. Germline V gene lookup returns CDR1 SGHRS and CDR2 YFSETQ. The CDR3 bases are TGCGCCAGCAGCTTGTCTGGGGGAGAGACCCAGTACTTC. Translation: CASSLSGGETQYF.

CDR3 loop: CASSTSGGMTGELFF. Written as DNA, the CDR3 is TGTGCCAGCAGTACTTCAGGGGGCATGACCGGGGAGCTGTTTTTT. The rearrangement links TRBV28 to TRBJ2-2, with 8 bases fitting TRBD1. With 5 bases clipped from V and 5 bases from J, the junction kept 7 bases outside the gene matches. The CDR3 loop spans 15 amino acids. Looked up from germline, CDR1 is MDHEN and CDR2 is SYDVKM. Based on the CDR3 plus reference TRBV28 and TRBJ2-2, the full variable domain is DVKVTQSSRYLVKRTGEKVFLECVQDMDHENMFWYRQDPGLGLRLIYFSYDVKMKEKGDIPEGYSVSREKKERFSLILESASTNQTSMYLCASSTSGGMTGELFFGEGSRLTVL.

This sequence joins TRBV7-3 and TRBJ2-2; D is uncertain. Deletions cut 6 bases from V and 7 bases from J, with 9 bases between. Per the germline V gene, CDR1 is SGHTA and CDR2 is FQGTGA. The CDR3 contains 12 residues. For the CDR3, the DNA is TGTGCCAGCAGAGTTTCAGGCGGGGAGCTGTTTTTT. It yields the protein CASRVSGGELFF.

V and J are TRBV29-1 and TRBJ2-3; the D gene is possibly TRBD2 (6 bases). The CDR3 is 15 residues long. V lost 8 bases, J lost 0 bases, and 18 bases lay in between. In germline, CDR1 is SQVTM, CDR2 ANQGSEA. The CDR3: CSSRGAPSSTDTQYF. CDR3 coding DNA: TGCAGCTCCCGCGGGGCCCCATCTAGCACAGATACGCAGTATTTT.

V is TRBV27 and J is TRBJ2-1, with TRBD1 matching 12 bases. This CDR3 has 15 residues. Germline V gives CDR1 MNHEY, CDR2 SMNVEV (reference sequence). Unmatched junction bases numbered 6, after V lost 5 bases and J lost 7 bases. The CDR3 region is CASSNRDRGQNEQFF. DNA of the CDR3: TGTGCCAGCAGTAACCGGGACAGGGGGCAAAATGAGCAGTTCTTC.

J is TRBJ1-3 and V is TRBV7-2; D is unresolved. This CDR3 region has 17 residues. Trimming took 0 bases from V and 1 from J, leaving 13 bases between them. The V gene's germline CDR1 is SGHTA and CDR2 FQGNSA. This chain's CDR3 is CASSLARTRRSGNTIYF. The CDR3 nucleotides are TGTGCCAGCAGCTTAGCTAGGACCCGGCGTTCTGGAAACACCATATATTTT.

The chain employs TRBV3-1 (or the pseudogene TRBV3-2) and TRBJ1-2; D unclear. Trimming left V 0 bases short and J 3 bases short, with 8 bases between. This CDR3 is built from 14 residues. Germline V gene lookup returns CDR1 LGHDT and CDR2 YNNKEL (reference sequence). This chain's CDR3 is CASSQEGGDYGYTF. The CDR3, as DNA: TGTGCCAGCAGCCAAGAGGGCGGAGACTATGGCTACACCTTC.

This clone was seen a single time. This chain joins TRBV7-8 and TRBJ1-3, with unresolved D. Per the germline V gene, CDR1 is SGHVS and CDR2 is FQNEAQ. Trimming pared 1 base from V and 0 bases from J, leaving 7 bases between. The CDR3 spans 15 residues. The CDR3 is CASSLGLNSGNTIYF. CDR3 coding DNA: TGTGCCAGCAGCTTAGGGCTAAACTCTGGAAACACCATATATTTT.

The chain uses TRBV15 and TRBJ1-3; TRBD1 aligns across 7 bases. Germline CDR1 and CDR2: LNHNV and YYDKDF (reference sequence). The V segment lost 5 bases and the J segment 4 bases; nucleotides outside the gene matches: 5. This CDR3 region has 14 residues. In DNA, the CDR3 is TGTGCCACCAGCCGGGACAGTGGGGGAAACACCATATATTTT. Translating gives CATSRDSGGNTIYF.

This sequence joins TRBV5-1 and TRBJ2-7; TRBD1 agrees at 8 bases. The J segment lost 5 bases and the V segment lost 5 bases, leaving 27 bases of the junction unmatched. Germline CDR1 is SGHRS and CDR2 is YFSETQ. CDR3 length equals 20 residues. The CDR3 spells CASSVAGTGFEGGIRDEQYV. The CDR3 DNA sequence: TGCGCCAGCAGTGTAGCTGGGACAGGCTTCGAAGGGGGGATTCGGGACGAGCAGTACGTC.

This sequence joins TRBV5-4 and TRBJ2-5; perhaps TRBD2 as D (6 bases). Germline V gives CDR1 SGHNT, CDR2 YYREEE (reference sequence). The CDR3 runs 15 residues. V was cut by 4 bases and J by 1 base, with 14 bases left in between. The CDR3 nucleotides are TGTGCCAGCAGCGACGTTTTGGGACTCCAAGAGACCCAGTACTTC. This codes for CASSDVLGLQETQYF.

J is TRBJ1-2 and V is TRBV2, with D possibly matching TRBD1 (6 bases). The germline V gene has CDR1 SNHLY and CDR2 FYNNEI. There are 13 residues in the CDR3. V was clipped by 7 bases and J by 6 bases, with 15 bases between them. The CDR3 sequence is CASMGDIVDGYTF. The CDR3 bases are TGTGCCAGCATGGGGGACATCGTGGATGGCTACACCTTC. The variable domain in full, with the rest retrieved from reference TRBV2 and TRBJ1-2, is EPEVTQTPSHQVTQMGQEVILRCVPISNHLYFYWYRQILGQKVEFLVSFYNNEISEKSEIFDDQFSVERPDGSNFTLKIRSTKLEDSAMYFCASMGDIVDGYTFGSGTRLTVV.

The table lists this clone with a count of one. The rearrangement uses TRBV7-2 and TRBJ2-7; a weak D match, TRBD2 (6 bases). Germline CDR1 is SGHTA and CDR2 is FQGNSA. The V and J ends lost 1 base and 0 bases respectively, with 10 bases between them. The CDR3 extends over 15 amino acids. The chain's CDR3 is CASSLGRESSYEQYF. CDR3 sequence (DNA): TGTGCCAGCAGCTTAGGTCGGGAGAGCTCCTACGAGCAGTACTTC. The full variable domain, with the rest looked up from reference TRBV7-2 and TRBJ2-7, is GAGVSQSPSNKVTEKGKDVELRCDPISGHTALYWYRQSLGQGLEFLIYFQGNSAPDKSGLPSDRFSAERTGGSVSTLTIQRTQQEDSAVYLCASSLGRESSYEQYFGPGTRLTVT.

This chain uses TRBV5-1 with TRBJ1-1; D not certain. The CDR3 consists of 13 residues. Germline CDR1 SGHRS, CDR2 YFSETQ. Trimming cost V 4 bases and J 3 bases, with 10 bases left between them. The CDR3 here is CASSREPYTEAFF. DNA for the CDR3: TGCGCCAGCAGCCGGGAACCCTACACTGAAGCTTTCTTT.

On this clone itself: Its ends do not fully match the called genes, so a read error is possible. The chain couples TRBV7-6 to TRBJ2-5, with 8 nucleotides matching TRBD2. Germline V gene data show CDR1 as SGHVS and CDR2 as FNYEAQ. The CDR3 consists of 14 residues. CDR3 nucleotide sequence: TGTGCCAGCAGCCTAGCGGGCCCCCAAGAGACCCAGTACTTC. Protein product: CASSLAGPQETQYF.

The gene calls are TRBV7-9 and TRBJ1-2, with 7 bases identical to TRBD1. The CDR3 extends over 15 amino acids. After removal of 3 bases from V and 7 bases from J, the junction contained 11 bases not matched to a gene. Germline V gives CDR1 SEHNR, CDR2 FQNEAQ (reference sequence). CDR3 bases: TGTGCCAGCAGCTTCGAGGGGGCCCGAGCTGCTGGCTACACCTTC. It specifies CASSFEGARAAGYTF.